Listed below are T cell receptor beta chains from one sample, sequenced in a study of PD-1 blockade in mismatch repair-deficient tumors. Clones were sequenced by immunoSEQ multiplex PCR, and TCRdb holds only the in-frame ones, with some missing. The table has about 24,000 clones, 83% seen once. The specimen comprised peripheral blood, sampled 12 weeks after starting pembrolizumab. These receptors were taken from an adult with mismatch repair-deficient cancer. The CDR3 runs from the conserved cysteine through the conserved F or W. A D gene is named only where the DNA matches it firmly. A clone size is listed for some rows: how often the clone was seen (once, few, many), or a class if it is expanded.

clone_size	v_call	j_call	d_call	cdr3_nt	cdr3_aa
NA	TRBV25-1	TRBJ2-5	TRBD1	TGTGCCAGCAGTGAACCCCCCGGACAGGGGCACCAAGAGACCCAGTACTTC	CASSEPPGQGHQETQYF
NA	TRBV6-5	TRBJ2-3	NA	TGTGCCAGCACCACGGGCGGAGATACGCAGTATTTT	CASTTGGDTQYF
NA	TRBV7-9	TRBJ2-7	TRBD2	TGTGCCAGCAGCTTAGGTTCTCGGGGGGGCCACGAGCAGTACTTC	CASSLGSRGGHEQYF
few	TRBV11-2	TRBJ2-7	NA	TGTGCCAGCAGCCATTTAGGGGGGGCGATCTACGAGCAGTACTTC	CASSHLGGAIYEQYF
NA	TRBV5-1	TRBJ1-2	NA	TGCGCCAGCAGCTCCGGACAGACGGAATATGGCTACACCTTC	CASSSGQTEYGYTF
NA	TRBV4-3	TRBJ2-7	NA	TGCGCCAGCAGCCAAGATCCGTCGGAACGGTCCTACGAGCAGTACTTC	CASSQDPSERSYEQYF
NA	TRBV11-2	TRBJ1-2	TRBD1	TGTGCCAGCAGCCGAGAGGGACAGAGCTCAAATAACTATGGCTACACCTTC	CASSREGQSSNNYGYTF
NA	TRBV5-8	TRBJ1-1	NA	TGTGCCAGCAGCTTGCAGGGTTGGAACACTGAAGCTTTCTTT	CASSLQGWNTEAFF
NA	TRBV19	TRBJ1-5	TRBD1	TGTGCCAGTAGTATAGAGGGGACAGGGAGGCAGCCCCAGCATTTT	CASSIEGTGRQPQHF
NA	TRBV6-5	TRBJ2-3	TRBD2	TGTGCCAGCAGTTTTCGGGCGGGAGCCACAGATACGCAGTATTTT	CASSFRAGATDTQYF
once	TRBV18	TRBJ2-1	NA	TGTGCCAGCTCACCCTCCGGGCATGAGCAGTTCTTC	CASSPSGHEQFF
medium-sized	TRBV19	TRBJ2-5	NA	TGTGCCAGTAGTATACAGGGTAGGCAAGAGACCCAGTACTTC	CASSIQGRQETQYF
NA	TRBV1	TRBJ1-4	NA	TGCACCAGCAGCCTTACAGGGGAAGTAGCAACTAATGAAAAACTGTTTTTT	CTSSLTGEVATNEKLFF
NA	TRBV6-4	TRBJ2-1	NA	TGTGCCAGCAGTACAAAGGGGGGCAATGAGCAGTTCTTC	CASSTKGGNEQFF
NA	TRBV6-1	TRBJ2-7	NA	TGTGCCAGCAGTGTGACTAGAACGGGGCTCTACGAGCAGTACTTC	CASSVTRTGLYEQYF
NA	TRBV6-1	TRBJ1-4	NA	TGTGCCAGCAGTGAAGCAGGGGCGAATGAAAAACTGTTTTTT	CASSEAGANEKLFF
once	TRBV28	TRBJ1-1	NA	TGTGCCAGCAATACAGGTAACACTGAAGCTTTCTTT	CASNTGNTEAFF
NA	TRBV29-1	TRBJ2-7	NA	TGCAGCGTTGAAGTCGGAGGAGCCTACGAGCAGTACTTC	CSVEVGGAYEQYF
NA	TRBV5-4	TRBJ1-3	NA	TGTGCCAGCAGCAGCACAGCCTCTGGAAACACCATATATTTT	CASSSTASGNTIYF
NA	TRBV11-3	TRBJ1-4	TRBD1	TGTGCCAGCAGCTTAGCAGGGGGTAATGAAAAACTGTTTTTT	CASSLAGGNEKLFF
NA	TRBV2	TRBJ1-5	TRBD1	TGTGCCAGCAGTGAAGCCAGAAGGGGGCATCAGCCCCAGCATTTT	CASSEARRGHQPQHF
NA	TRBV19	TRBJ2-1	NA	TGTGCCAGTAGTATAGATAATGAGCAGTTCTTC	CASSIDNEQFF
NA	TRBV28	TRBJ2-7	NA	TGTGCCAGCCGCGTCCCTCTCGGCGAGCAGTACTTC	CASRVPLGEQYF
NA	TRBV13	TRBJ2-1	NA	TGTGCCAGCAGCTTCTTCAATGGTGAGCAGTTCTTC	CASSFFNGEQFF
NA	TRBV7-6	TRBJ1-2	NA	TGTGCCAGCAAATCTCGAAAGACCTATGGCTACACCTTC	CASKSRKTYGYTF
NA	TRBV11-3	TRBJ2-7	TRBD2	TGTGCCAGCAGCATTCAGCGGGGTCAGAGCCACGAGCAGTACTTC	CASSIQRGQSHEQYF
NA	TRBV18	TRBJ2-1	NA	TGTGCCAGCTCACCTACCGGGACCGCCTACAATGAGCAGTTCTTC	CASSPTGTAYNEQFF
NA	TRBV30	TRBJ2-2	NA	TGTGCCTGGAGTGTCGATCTAGCCCTAACCGGGGAGCTGTTTTTT	CAWSVDLALTGELFF